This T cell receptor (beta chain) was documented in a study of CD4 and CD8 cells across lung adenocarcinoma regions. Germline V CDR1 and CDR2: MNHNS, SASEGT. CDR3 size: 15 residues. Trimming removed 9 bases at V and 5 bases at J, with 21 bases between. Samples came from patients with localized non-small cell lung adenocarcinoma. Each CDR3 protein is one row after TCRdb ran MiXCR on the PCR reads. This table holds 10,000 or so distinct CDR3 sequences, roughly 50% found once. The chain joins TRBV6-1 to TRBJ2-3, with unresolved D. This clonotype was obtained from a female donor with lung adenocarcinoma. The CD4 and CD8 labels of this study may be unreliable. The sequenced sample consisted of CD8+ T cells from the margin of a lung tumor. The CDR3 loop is CARSLQAASQDTQYF. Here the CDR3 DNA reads TGTGCCAGGAGCCTCCAGGCTGCGAGCCAAGATACGCAGTATTTT.